This T cell receptor beta chain derives from a study of blood T cell repertoires in COVID-19. Overall study context: The study drew acute and convalescent COVID-19 samples from the United States, Italy and Spain. PBMCs, B-cell-depleted T cells, or T cells provided the cDNA or gDNA that made up the material.

V was pared by 5 bases and J by 3 bases, with 10 bases between. The germline gives CDR1 LGHDT, CDR2 YNNKEL (reference sequence). The CDR3 is 13 residues long. In the original processing: Reference gene primer amplification in the assay estimated nucleated cell counts. TCRdb's table, derived via immunoSEQ multiplex PCR, lists solely in-frame clones and lacks some. V and J calls plus clone size are reproduced from that table; the DNA served to infer D and trimming. This sample has about 53,000 clones, with about nine tenths found just once. V is TRBV3-1 (or the pseudogene TRBV3-2) and J is TRBJ1-1; possibly TRBD1 for D (6 bases). The source of this sequence is a man of 80 years or more with acute or convalescent COVID-19. Specimen: peripheral blood. The CDR3 nucleotides are TGTGCCAGCAGCTCCAACAGGGACACTGAAGCTTTCTTT. It yields the protein CASSSNRDTEAFF.